The 9 T cell receptor beta chains below were found in one sample sequenced in a study of blood T cell repertoires in COVID-19. Here immunoSEQ multiplex PCR was the method, and the copy in TCRdb shows in-frame clones only, minus some. The sample consists of fewer than 200,000 clones, 84% of them appearing once. The specimen was peripheral blood. These receptors all stem from a woman aged 80 or over with COVID-19, enrolled during active disease.

CDR3 nucleotide sequence: TGTGCCAGCTCTACCGACATCGCAACTAATGAAAAACTGTTTTTT. Encoded protein: CASSTDIATNEKLFF. The V gene is TRBV18, the J gene TRBJ1-4; no firm D call. V shed 6 bases and J shed 0 bases, with 11 bases lying between them. There are 15 residues in the CDR3. CDR1 and CDR2 (germline): KGHSH, LQKENI.

The J gene is TRBJ2-7, the V gene TRBV3-1 (or the pseudogene TRBV3-2); 14 bases are a match to TRBD2. Trimming at V came to 3 bases and at J to 0 bases, leaving 10 bases not matched to a gene. The CDR3 is 19 residues long. Germline CDR1 LGHDT, CDR2 YNNKEL (reference sequence). CDR3: CASSHPPGLAGEFSYEQYF. In DNA form, the CDR3 reads TGTGCCAGCAGCCATCCTCCGGGACTAGCGGGGGAGTTCTCCTACGAGCAGTACTTC.

This clone came up a few times. The chain employs TRBV1 and TRBJ2-7; the table assigns TRBD2, which was not confirmed against the DNA. TRBV1 is assigned pseudogene status. The CDR3 has 16 amino acids. The CDR3 coding sequence is TGCACCAGCAGCCAAGGGGGCGGGAAGGTACCCTACGAGCAGTACTTC. It yields the protein CTSSQGGGKVPYEQYF.

V gene TRBV18 combines with J gene TRBJ2-1; D not resolved. Germline V gives CDR1 KGHSH, CDR2 LQKENI. The CDR3 totals 15 residues. Trimming pared 1 base from V and 8 bases from J, leaving 15 bases between. The CDR3 nucleotides read TGTGCCAGCTCACCACGAGAATTAGCTGTCCATGAGCAGTTCTTC. Translation gives CASSPRELAVHEQFF.

The chain uses TRBV5-8 and TRBJ1-4, with TRBD1 matching over 12 bases. The CDR3 has 17 amino acids. Looked up from germline, CDR1 is SGHTS and CDR2 is YDEGEE. V gave up 4 bases and J gave up 8 bases; unmatched junction bases: 12. CDR3: CASSTGTGGAVTEKLFF. In nucleotides, the CDR3 is TGTGCCAGCAGCACCGGGACAGGGGGCGCAGTGACCGAAAAACTGTTTTTT.

This chain joins TRBV6-2 or TRBV6-3 and TRBJ1-2, with D tentatively TRBD1 (5 bases). The ends were cut back, 5 bases at V and 1 base at J, with 8 bases in the middle. Germline CDR1 is MNHEY and CDR2 is SVGEGT. This CDR3 spans 13 amino acids. The CDR3 DNA follows: TGTGCCAGCAGTACACAGGTTAACTATGGCTACACCTTC. Translation: CASSTQVNYGYTF.

This chain joins TRBV18 and TRBJ1-6; 7 nucleotides agree with TRBD1. The germline V gene has CDR1 KGHSH and CDR2 LQKENI. The CDR3 runs to 16 residues. J gave up 6 bases and V 5 bases, and 10 bases lay outside the gene matches. The CDR3 loop reads CASSALPQGTNSPLHF. CDR3 sequence (DNA): TGTGCCAGCTCAGCGCTCCCACAGGGGACTAATTCACCCCTCCACTTT.

This rearrangement joins TRBV30 to TRBJ1-5, with TRBD1 as a possible D gene (5 bases). This CDR3 contains 13 residues. The germline CDR1 and CDR2 sequences are GTSNPN and SVGIG (reference sequence). V was cut by 2 bases and J by 6 bases, with 11 bases left in between. In DNA form, the CDR3 reads TGTGCCTGGAGTCCCAGGGCGCTTCAGCCCCAGCATTTT. Translated: CAWSPRALQPQHF.

V and J are TRBV5-4 and TRBJ2-7; maybe TRBD1 (6 bases). This CDR3 is 15 amino acids long. V lost 0 bases, J lost 2 bases, and 12 bases lay in between. Germline V gene sequence: CDR1 SGHNT, CDR2 YYREEE (reference sequence). CDR3 DNA: TGTGCCAGCAGCTTGGCGGGACAATTAACCTACGAGCAGTACTTC. This sequence encodes CASSLAGQLTYEQYF.